This T cell receptor beta chain was recovered during a study of CD8+ T cells in alopecia areata (dated by TCRdb to 2016 to 2019). Regarding the study in general: The study used high-throughput TCRbeta sequencing to examine T cell clonal expansion in alopecia areata, in both the C3H/HeJ mouse model and human patients. On the human side, TCRbeta sequencing was run on scalp tissue and on sorted CD4+ and CD8+ peripheral blood T cells from healthy controls and from alopecia areata patients with either patchy or totalis/universalis disease. Clonality in the scalp was compared among normal scalp (n=4), patchy alopecia areata scalp (n=8), and alopecia totalis/universalis scalp (n=8). The RNA source kit depended on sample type: the PAXgene miRNA kit for fixed scalp, the miRNeasy kit for PBMCs, and the RNeasy kit for mouse skin. immunoSEQ multiplex PCR using 35 Vbeta forward primers and 13 Jbeta reverse primers was used to amplify TCRbeta CDR3 regions. What the authors observed across the whole study: Compared with normal scalp, lesional scalp had higher clonality and more expanded CD8+ clones, particularly in alopecia totalis/universalis, a pattern that suggests antigenic drive. Compared with mice, TCR sequences shared between patients were less clear, possibly partly because of HLA diversity across the patient population. Scalp TCR repertoire analysis is complicated because resident alphabeta T cells in normal human skin are also sequenced, whereas mouse skin is dominated by gammadelta T cells.

Peripheral blood and lesional scalp punch biopsies were obtained from patients with alopecia areata. PBMCs were isolated by density centrifugation and stained for CD3, CD4 and CD8, after which CD4+ and CD8+ T cells were sorted on a FACSAria. The untreated alopecia areata patients were recruited through a multicenter biomarker study. In about 5 patients from the biomarker study, blood CD8+ T cells were sorted further into NKG2D-low and NKG2D-high fractions. This clone appeared a few times. The antigen it recognizes is unknown. No base qualities exist here, and no much larger clone lies one base off it. Library preparation used the immunoSEQ multiplex PCR assay. For TCR sequencing, RNA was extracted from every sample and reverse transcribed into cDNA to serve as template. First-strand cDNA was synthesized using SuperScript III with a 2:1 mix of oligo-dT and random hexamers. A synthetic immune receptor repertoire was used to measure amplification bias, and any remaining bias was corrected computationally. In the paper's pipeline: Raw reads were preprocessed for error removal, and CDR3 was defined according to IMGT conventions as running from the conserved cysteine to phenylalanine. To get clonality, Shannon entropy was normalized by log2 of the number of productive unique TCRs and the result was subtracted from 1. Whether each scalp clone was CD4 or CD8 was inferred by checking scalp TCRbeta sequences against the CD4 and CD8 repertoires from sorted blood. TCRdb provides this immuneACCESS table in a form limited to in-frame rearrangements. Some clones are lacking; in checked studies, under half of them reflect an unresolved V gene, and why the rest are absent is not known. V and J calls and clone size are given by that table; D and trimming were obtained from the DNA. In all, the sample holds approximately 98,000 clones, and 45% to 60% of those were seen once. Approximately 23% of the sample comes from the top ten.

V is clipped by 3 bases and J by 7 bases, and the sequence between their germline boundaries is 6 bases long. The CDR3 measures 12 amino acids from cysteine to phenylalanine. Only the CDR3 part of the read is kept: 36 bases, read in frame from the first base. Via the germline V gene (reference sequence), CDR1 is LNHDA and CDR2 SQIVND. Sample: NKG2D-low CD8+ T cells sorted from blood. Read against the paper, the sample's cell subset or site label means: sorted CD8+ NKG2D-low blood T cells. This sequence originates from a human donor with alopecia areata. The rearranged chain carries TRBV19 and TRBJ2-2, with the D gene not clear enough to name. For the CDR3, the sequence is CASSMRGGELFF. The sequenced DNA is TGTGCCAGTAGTATGCGCGGCGGGGAGCTGTTTTTT.